The TCR beta chain described here comes from a study of T cell changes during pregnancy in multiple sclerosis. Germline-derived CDR1 and CDR2 are WNHNN and SYGVQD (reference sequence). Trimming took 7 bases from V and 7 from J; bases not matched to a gene: 11. This CDR3 region has 15 residues. Clones were read by immunoSEQ multiplex PCR, and TCRdb kept only the in-frame ones, dropping some. The sample records 40,000 to 55,000 clones, 90% to 95% being singletons. This clone was observed a single time. Source: CD8+ T cells from peripheral blood mononuclear cells, taken in the first trimester of pregnancy. This chain joins TRBV10-1 and TRBJ2-2; the match to TRBD1 covers 8 bases. The receptor was isolated from a female donor with multiple sclerosis, enrolled in a pregnancy study. CDR3 in amino acids: CASKPDRASGGELFF. For the CDR3, the DNA is TGCGCCAGCAAACCGGACAGGGCTTCGGGCGGGGAGCTGTTTTTT.